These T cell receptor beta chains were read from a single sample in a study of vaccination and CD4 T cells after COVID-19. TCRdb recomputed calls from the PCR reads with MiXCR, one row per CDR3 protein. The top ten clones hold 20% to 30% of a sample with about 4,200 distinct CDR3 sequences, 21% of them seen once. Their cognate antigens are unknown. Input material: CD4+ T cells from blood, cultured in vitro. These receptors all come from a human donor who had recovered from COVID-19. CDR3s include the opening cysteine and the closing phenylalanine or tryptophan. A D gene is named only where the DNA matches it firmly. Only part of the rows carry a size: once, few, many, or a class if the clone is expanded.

CDR3nt: TGTGCCAGCACCACTACAGGGACAGATACGCAGTATTTT
CDR3aa: CASTTTGTDTQYF
d_gene: .
v_gene: TRBV6-1
len: 13
j_gene: TRBJ2-3
abundance: few

CDR3nt: TGTGCCAGCAGTTATAGGGCCGAGGGAAAACTGTTTTTT
CDR3aa: CASSYRAEGKLFF
d_gene: .
v_gene: TRBV6-5
len: 13
j_gene: TRBJ1-4
abundance: few

CDR3nt: TGTGCCATCAGTATAGCAGATACGCAGTATTTT
CDR3aa: CAISIADTQYF
d_gene: .
v_gene: TRBV10-3
len: 11
j_gene: TRBJ2-3
abundance: few

CDR3nt: TGTGCCAGCAGCCCCCAGGAGGGGATTTTGGGCGGGGCCAACGTCCTGACTTTC
CDR3aa: CASSPQEGILGGANVLTF
d_gene: .
v_gene: TRBV7-3
len: 18
j_gene: TRBJ2-6
abundance: .

CDR3nt: TGTGCCACCATCCAGGGACTAGCGGGCACCGGGGAGCTGTTTTTT
CDR3aa: CATIQGLAGTGELFF
d_gene: TRBD2
v_gene: TRBV7-2
len: 15
j_gene: TRBJ2-2
abundance: medium-sized

CDR3nt: TGTGCCAGCAGCCCCGACCGGGGGAACCACTACGAGCAGTACTTC
CDR3aa: CASSPDRGNHYEQYF
d_gene: .
v_gene: TRBV14
len: 15
j_gene: TRBJ2-7
abundance: .

CDR3nt: TGCAGTGTAAGCGCGCCGGGACAGGGGCAAGAGACCCAGTACTTC
CDR3aa: CSVSAPGQGQETQYF
d_gene: TRBD1
v_gene: TRBV20-1
len: 15
j_gene: TRBJ2-5
abundance: .

CDR3nt: TGTGCCAGCATGAACAGAATATACAATGAGCAGTTCTTC
CDR3aa: CASMNRIYNEQFF
d_gene: .
v_gene: TRBV2
len: 13
j_gene: TRBJ2-1
abundance: .

CDR3nt: TGCGCCAGCAGCTCCGACAGGGTTGGCACCGGGGAGCTGTTTTTT
CDR3aa: CASSSDRVGTGELFF
d_gene: TRBD1
v_gene: TRBV5-1
len: 15
j_gene: TRBJ2-2
abundance: .

CDR3nt: TGTGCCTGGAGTTTGGGACTAGCAGGAGGTCCAGATACGCAGTATTTT
CDR3aa: CAWSLGLAGGPDTQYF
d_gene: TRBD2
v_gene: TRBV30
len: 16
j_gene: TRBJ2-3
abundance: .

CDR3nt: TGTGCCAGCAGCTTGTTAGGGGGGCGAGGGTATTTT
CDR3aa: CASSLLGGRGYF
d_gene: .
v_gene: TRBV5-4
len: 12
j_gene: TRBJ2-3
abundance: .

CDR3nt: TGTGCCAGCAGCCCTGGTCCGGGTCGGGGTGAGGGGAACACCATATATTTT
CDR3aa: CASSPGPGRGEGNTIYF
d_gene: .
v_gene: TRBV7-2
len: 17
j_gene: TRBJ1-3
abundance: medium-sized

CDR3nt: TGTGCCATCACCCAGGCTTCGGGACGCGGAAATGAGCAGTTCTTC
CDR3aa: CAITQASGRGNEQFF
d_gene: .
v_gene: TRBV10-3
len: 15
j_gene: TRBJ2-1
abundance: .

CDR3nt: TGTGCCAGCGGTCTGACTTTGGAGACCCAGTACTTC
CDR3aa: CASGLTLETQYF
d_gene: .
v_gene: TRBV12-3/TRBV12-4
len: 12
j_gene: TRBJ2-5
abundance: few

CDR3nt: TGTGCCAGCAGTGAAGGGGGGGCTGGGGCCAACGTCCTGACTTTC
CDR3aa: CASSEGGAGANVLTF
d_gene: .
v_gene: TRBV6-1
len: 15
j_gene: TRBJ2-6
abundance: few

CDR3nt: TGTGCCAGAAGCACCCGACAGGGTTTCATGAACACTGAAGCTTTCTTT
CDR3aa: CARSTRQGFMNTEAFF
d_gene: TRBD1
v_gene: TRBV5-3
len: 16
j_gene: TRBJ1-1
abundance: .

CDR3nt: TGCGCCAGCAGCGGACGGGACTACGAGCAGTACTTC
CDR3aa: CASSGRDYEQYF
d_gene: .
v_gene: TRBV4-1
len: 12
j_gene: TRBJ2-7
abundance: .

CDR3nt: TGCGCCAGCAGTCACCCGAGGACAGGGCTCACTGAAGCTTTCTTT
CDR3aa: CASSHPRTGLTEAFF
d_gene: TRBD1
v_gene: TRBV23-1
len: 15
j_gene: TRBJ1-1
abundance: few

CDR3nt: TGTGCCAGCAGTGGACAGGGGGCGCAGAACTATGGCTACACCTTC
CDR3aa: CASSGQGAQNYGYTF
d_gene: TRBD1
v_gene: TRBV2
len: 15
j_gene: TRBJ1-2
abundance: medium-sized

CDR3nt: TGCAGCGTTGAAAGAGTGGGAGTTAATGGCTACACCTTC
CDR3aa: CSVERVGVNGYTF
d_gene: .
v_gene: TRBV29-1
len: 13
j_gene: TRBJ1-2
abundance: medium-sized

CDR3nt: TGTGCCAGCAGCTCGGACTTAGGAGGCAATGAAAAACTGTTTTTT
CDR3aa: CASSSDLGGNEKLFF
d_gene: .
v_gene: TRBV5-8
len: 15
j_gene: TRBJ1-4
abundance: few

CDR3nt: TGTGCCAGCAGTGATCTGTTCACAGATACGCAGTATTTT
CDR3aa: CASSDLFTDTQYF
d_gene: .
v_gene: TRBV6-1
len: 13
j_gene: TRBJ2-3
abundance: .

CDR3nt: TGTGCCATTAGGGACAAGAGCACAGATACGCAGTATTTT
CDR3aa: CAIRDKSTDTQYF
d_gene: .
v_gene: TRBV10-3
len: 13
j_gene: TRBJ2-3
abundance: medium-sized

CDR3nt: TGCAGTGCTAGAGGGGTTGGGGGTGCAGAAAAACTGTTTTTT
CDR3aa: CSARGVGGAEKLFF
d_gene: .
v_gene: TRBV20-1
len: 14
j_gene: TRBJ1-4
abundance: medium-sized

CDR3nt: TGTGCCAGCAGTACCGGGACGGCTACCTTGGGCTACACCTTC
CDR3aa: CASSTGTATLGYTF
d_gene: .
v_gene: TRBV6-2/TRBV6-3
len: 14
j_gene: TRBJ1-2
abundance: .

CDR3nt: TGTGCCAGCAGCCCCGCACCCAACGGACAGAGCCTAGCGTATGGCTACACCTTC
CDR3aa: CASSPAPNGQSLAYGYTF
d_gene: .
v_gene: TRBV5-4
len: 18
j_gene: TRBJ1-2
abundance: few

CDR3nt: TGTGCCAGCAGCCAAGGAGGTTTCTGGCCGGCTAGCGGGGGGGAAGAGACCCAGTACTTC
CDR3aa: CASSQGGFWPASGGEETQYF
d_gene: TRBD2
v_gene: TRBV14
len: 20
j_gene: TRBJ2-5
abundance: .

CDR3nt: TGCGCCAGCAGCTTCGGGGGGGGTATGAACACTGAAGCTTTCTTT
CDR3aa: CASSFGGGMNTEAFF
d_gene: .
v_gene: TRBV5-1
len: 15
j_gene: TRBJ1-1
abundance: medium-sized

CDR3nt: TGTGCCAGCAGCCAAGACAGCTATGGCTACACCTTC
CDR3aa: CASSQDSYGYTF
d_gene: .
v_gene: TRBV7-2
len: 12
j_gene: TRBJ1-2
abundance: .

CDR3nt: TGTGCCAGCTCCCCCGGGGAGGACGAGCAGTACTTC
CDR3aa: CASSPGEDEQYF
d_gene: .
v_gene: TRBV18
len: 12
j_gene: TRBJ2-7
abundance: .

CDR3nt: TGCAGCGTCGCCGAGACAGTTTCGGGTGAAGCTTTCTTT
CDR3aa: CSVAETVSGEAFF
d_gene: .
v_gene: TRBV29-1
len: 13
j_gene: TRBJ1-1
abundance: .